This passage covers 6 T cell receptor beta chains from one sample sequenced in a study of identical twins. Using its own MiXCR run on the 5' RACE reads, TCRdb lists one record per CDR3 protein. The sample records approximately 550,000 distinct CDR3 sequences, 20% to 25% being singletons. This sample also appeared in a second study, on yellow fever vaccine responses in identical twins.

The source material was CD4+ T cells sorted from blood. The receptor source for this set is a young woman in good health.

This clonotype was recorded a few times. The chain recombines TRBV5-1 with TRBJ1-1, with 11 bases fitting TRBD1. The CDR3 runs to 16 residues. Germline CDR1 is SGHRS and CDR2 is YFSETQ. V lost 4 bases to trimming and J lost 1 base; unmatched junction nucleotides: 6. CDR3 protein: CASSVGQGARNTEAFF. CDR3 sequence (DNA): TGCGCCAGCAGCGTCGGACAGGGGGCGAGGAACACTGAAGCTTTCTTT.

This clonotype was found a few times. This chain links TRBV12-3 or TRBV12-4 with TRBJ1-2, with 8 bases that match TRBD1. V gave up 5 bases and J gave up 2 bases; unmatched junction bases: 4. The CDR3 spans 14 residues. As DNA, the CDR3 is TGTGCCAGCAGTCGACAGGGGACAAACTATGGCTACACCTTC. The encoded protein is CASSRQGTNYGYTF.

The sample holds many counts of this clonotype. The rearrangement uses TRBV6-1 and TRBJ2-1; 9 positions agree with TRBD2. Trimming took 5 bases from V and 9 from J; bases not matched to a gene: 5. The CDR3 is made up of 13 amino acids. The germline gives CDR1 MNHNS, CDR2 SASEGT. CDR3 bases: TGTGCCAGCAGTCTAGGACTAGCGTTTGAGCAGTTCTTC. Amino acid sequence: CASSLGLAFEQFF.

This clonotype was observed a few times. This chain uses TRBV28 with TRBJ2-3; 7 nucleotides agree with TRBD2. The CDR3 extends over 18 amino acids. Germline values: CDR1 MDHEN, CDR2 SYDVKM. Germline trimming cut 6 bases from V and 0 bases from J; bases unmatched to any gene: 15. The CDR3 is CASRPPGDASGSTDTQYF. CDR3 coding DNA: TGTGCCAGCAGGCCACCCGGGGACGCTAGCGGAAGCACAGATACGCAGTATTTT.

V is TRBV10-2 and J is TRBJ2-7; the match to TRBD2 covers 8 bases. CDR1 is WSHSY and CDR2 is SAAADI in the germline V gene. This CDR3 has 15 residues. J was trimmed by 0 bases and V by 4 bases; bases with no gene match: 5. The CDR3 bases are TGCGCCAGCAGTGCCACTAGCGGAGGCTCCTACGAGCAGTACTTC. This gives the protein CASSATSGGSYEQYF.

This clonotype was recorded many times. The chain carries TRBV12-3 or TRBV12-4 and TRBJ2-2; D tentatively fits TRBD1 or TRBD2 (5 bases each). This CDR3 is built from 12 residues. Trimming stripped 6 bases from V and 8 bases from J, with 10 bases between. The CDR3 sequence is CASSLGVGELFF. CDR3 nucleotides: TGTGCCAGCAGCTTGGGGGTTGGGGAGCTGTTTTTT.